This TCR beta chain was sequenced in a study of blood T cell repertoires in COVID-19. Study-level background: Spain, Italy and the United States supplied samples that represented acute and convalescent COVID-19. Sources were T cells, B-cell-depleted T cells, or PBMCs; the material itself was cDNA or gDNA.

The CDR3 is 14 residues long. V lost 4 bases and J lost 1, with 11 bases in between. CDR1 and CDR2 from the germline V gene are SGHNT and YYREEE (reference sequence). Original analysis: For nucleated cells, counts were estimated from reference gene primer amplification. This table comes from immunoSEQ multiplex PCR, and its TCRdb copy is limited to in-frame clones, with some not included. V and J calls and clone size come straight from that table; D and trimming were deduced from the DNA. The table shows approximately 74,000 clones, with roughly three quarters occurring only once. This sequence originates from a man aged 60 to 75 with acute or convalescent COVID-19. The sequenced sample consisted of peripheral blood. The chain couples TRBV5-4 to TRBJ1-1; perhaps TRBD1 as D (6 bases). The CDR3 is CASSLRDTNTEAFF. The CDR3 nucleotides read TGTGCCAGCAGCCTCCGGGACACGAACACTGAAGCTTTCTTT.